Listed here are 28 T cell receptor beta chains from one sample, sequenced in a study of beta chain features in type 1 diabetes. Study conclusions and caveats: Moderate yet significant TCRB CDR3 shortening was seen in Type 1 diabetes patients in all four CD4+ subsets.

As every portion of the isolated RNA was reverse transcribed, the sequencing read expressed TCRB transcripts. Here immunoSEQ multiplex PCR was the method, and the copy in TCRdb shows in-frame clones only, minus some. The sample yields roughly 350,000 clones, around 9.6% seen once. Their antigens are not known. The sample taken for sequencing was central memory CD4+ T cells from blood. These receptor sequences come from a man in his thirties or forties with type 1 diabetes.

Details on this clone: One end of the junction varies from germline; a read error may be responsible. The CDR3 sequence is CASSAAFANEQFF. The CDR3 nucleotides read TGTGCCAGCAGTGCTGCCTTTGCTAATGAGCAGTTCTTC. This sequence joins TRBV10-3 and TRBJ2-1; D unclear. This CDR3 region has 13 residues. Germline loops: CDR1 ENHRY, CDR2 SYGVKD.

This clone showed up just a few times. Other DNA sequences within the sample encode an identical CDR3. CDR3 protein: CASSLLETQYF. CDR3 DNA: TGTGCCAGCAGCTTACTGGAGACCCAGTACTTC. The chain uses TRBV11-2 and TRBJ2-5; D is undetermined. This CDR3 is built from 11 residues. The V end lost 2 bases, the J end lost 5 bases, and 3 bases lay between the germline ends. Germline V gene lookup returns CDR1 SGHAT and CDR2 FQNNGV.

In this sample, this clone turned up a few times. The chain carries TRBV5-6 and TRBJ1-1; unclear D gene. Per the germline V gene, CDR1 is SGHDT and CDR2 is YYEEEE. The V gene lost 3 bases and the J gene lost 1 base, with 10 bases spanning the gap. CDR3 size: 14 residues. The CDR3 nucleotides read TGTGCCAGCAGCTCCCTCCAGAGGAACACTGAAGCTTTCTTT. It yields the protein CASSSLQRNTEAFF.

The V and J genes are TRBV19 and TRBJ2-6, with D perhaps TRBD1 (5 bases). The CDR3 has 18 amino acids. Trimming cost V 0 bases and J 0 bases, with 12 bases left between them. Germline CDR1 reads LNHDA; CDR2 reads SQIVND (reference sequence). The CDR3: CASSIEGDSYSGANVLTF. The CDR3 DNA follows: TGTGCCAGTAGTATAGAAGGCGACAGCTACTCTGGGGCCAACGTCCTGACTTTC.

In its sample, this clone was seen a few times. The chain links TRBV4-2 to TRBJ2-7; the D gene is possibly TRBD1 (6 bases). The V and J ends lost 0 bases and 2 bases respectively, with 14 bases between them. CDR3 size: 16 residues. Germline CDR1 reads LGHNA; CDR2 reads YNFKEQ. The CDR3 DNA is TGTGCCAGCAGCCAAGATCCGGGACAACGCGCCTACGAGCAGTACTTC. Amino acids: CASSQDPGQRAYEQYF.

This clone was seen a few times. The rearrangement links TRBV4-3 to TRBJ2-2; a possible D gene is TRBD1 (7 bases). V dropped 4 bases and J dropped 5 bases, with 20 bases sitting between them. The germline V gene has CDR1 LGHNA and CDR2 YSLEER. CDR3 length: 17 amino acids. This CDR3 is CASSPRGDSRVTGELFF. The CDR3 nucleotides are TGCGCCAGCAGCCCCAGGGGGGACTCGAGGGTGACCGGGGAGCTGTTTTTT.

This clone was picked up many times. The chain uses TRBV28 and TRBJ1-5; possible D gene TRBD1, 5 bases. V gave up 7 bases and J gave up 0 bases, with 13 bases separating them. In germline, CDR1 is MDHEN, CDR2 SYDVKM. CDR3 size: 15 residues. In DNA form, the CDR3 reads TGTGCCAGCATAAGTGGGGGAAATAGCAATCAGCCCCAGCATTTT. This sequence encodes CASISGGNSNQPQHF.

This clone was counted at least ten times. The chain links TRBV27 to TRBJ2-1; no reliable D call. Germline V lookup: CDR1 MNHEY, CDR2 SMNVEV (reference sequence). V was trimmed by 7 bases and J by 1 base, leaving 14 bases between them. The CDR3 runs to 15 residues. The DNA for the CDR3 is TGTGCCAGCACCGATTCACAGCCTTCCTACAATGAGCAGTTCTTC. Its translation: CASTDSQPSYNEQFF.

The genes are TRBV11-2 and TRBJ1-2; D ambiguous. V lost 7 bases to trimming and J lost 6 bases, with 15 bases between them. There are 13 residues in the CDR3. Germline V gene sequence: CDR1 SGHAT, CDR2 FQNNGV. The CDR3 DNA reads as TGTGCCAGCAATCCGATTAGAGGAGATGGCTACACCTTC. Translation gives CASNPIRGDGYTF.

This chain links TRBV29-1 with TRBJ2-1, with 8 bases identical to TRBD2. After removal of 5 bases from V and 4 bases from J, the junction contained 7 bases not matched to a gene. Germline-derived CDR1 and CDR2 are SQVTM and ANQGSEA. The CDR3 runs to 14 residues. CDR3 sequence (DNA): TGCAGCGTTCACGGGAGGGCGAAGTACAATGAGCAGTTCTTC. Amino acids: CSVHGRAKYNEQFF.

This clone was seen only a few times. J is TRBJ2-3 and V is TRBV4-3; D may correspond to TRBD1 or TRBD2 (5 bases each). Trimming removed 0 bases from V and 1 base from J, with 20 bases in between. Germline CDR1 reads LGHNA; CDR2 reads YSLEER. This CDR3 is 19 amino acids long. The CDR3 sequence is CASSQDVPDRGGGTDTQYF. The CDR3 nucleotides read TGCGCCAGCAGCCAAGATGTACCGGATCGGGGCGGAGGCACAGATACGCAGTATTTT.

The table lists this clone with a few counts. The genes are TRBV6-5 and TRBJ1-2, with D hard to call. The germline CDR1 and CDR2 sequences are MNHEY and SVGAGI. V was trimmed by 2 bases and J by 8 bases, leaving 21 bases between them. CDR3 length: 16 amino acids. The CDR3 is CASSYGEDVGRRGYTF. The CDR3 nucleotides are TGTGCCAGCAGTTACGGGGAAGATGTGGGTCGGAGGGGCTACACCTTC.

This clone was seen a handful of times. V is TRBV5-1 and J is TRBJ1-1; 7 bases line up with TRBD1. The CDR3 has 16 residues. V lost 3 bases to trimming and J lost 8 bases; unmatched junction nucleotides: 16. CDR1 is SGHRS and CDR2 is YFSETQ in the germline V gene. In DNA form, the CDR3 reads TGCGCCAGCAGCTGGAGAGGGAACCCCGGGACAGAAGAAGCTTTCTTT. Translated: CASSWRGNPGTEEAFF.

The table lists this clone with many counts. The V and J genes are TRBV7-2 and TRBJ1-4; tentatively, D is TRBD1 (6 bases). The ends were cut back, 4 bases at V and 7 bases at J, with 16 bases in the middle. This CDR3 region has 15 residues. Looked up from germline, CDR1 is SGHTA and CDR2 is FQGNSA. The CDR3 region is CASSSPRGASEKLFF. Written as DNA, the CDR3 is TGTGCCAGCAGCTCCCCCCGGGGGGCGAGTGAAAAACTGTTTTTT.

The chain uses TRBV7-2 and TRBJ1-2; D is unresolved. Germline-derived CDR1 and CDR2 are SGHTA and FQGNSA. Between the trimmed V and J ends, which lost 0 bases and 3 bases, there was a span of 11 bases. The CDR3 totals 15 residues. The CDR3 is CASSLAPRSYYGYTF. In nucleotides, the CDR3 is TGTGCCAGCAGCTTAGCGCCACGGAGTTACTATGGCTACACCTTC.

This clone was counted between two and nine times. V and J are TRBV4-2 and TRBJ1-5, with D maybe TRBD1 (5 bases). This CDR3 has 16 residues. V was shortened by 0 bases and J by 1 base, with 10 bases between the two germline ends. CDR1 LGHNA and CDR2 YNFKEQ come from the germline V gene. The CDR3 here is CASSQEAGPSNQPQHF. The CDR3 nucleotides are TGTGCCAGCAGCCAAGAGGCAGGGCCCAGCAATCAGCCCCAGCATTTT.

This clone has a handful of counts. The chain recombines TRBV19 with TRBJ2-3; tentatively, D is TRBD1 (5 bases). Germline V lookup: CDR1 LNHDA, CDR2 SQIVND (reference sequence). This CDR3 has 15 residues. Trimming cost V 3 bases and J 0 bases, with 10 bases left between them. The CDR3 coding sequence is TGTGCCAGTAGTATGCGACAGAGTAGCACAGATACGCAGTATTTT. Its protein product is CASSMRQSSTDTQYF. The full variable domain, with the rest looked up from reference TRBV19 and TRBJ2-3, is DGGITQSPKYLFRKEGQNVTLSCEQNLNHDAMYWYRQDPGQGLRLIYYSQIVNDFQKGDIAEGYSVSREKKESFPLTVTSAQKNPTAFYLCASSMRQSSTDTQYFGPGTRLTVL.

On this clone: This specimen includes other DNA sequences encoding the same CDR3. The chain uses TRBV5-8 and TRBJ2-7; the D is unclear. CDR1 and CDR2 (germline): SGHTS, YDEGEE. V dropped 1 base and J dropped 2 bases, with 7 bases sitting between them. The length of the CDR3 is 13 residues. The CDR3: CASSLRGTYEQYF. The DNA of the CDR3 is TGTGCCAGCAGCTTGAGAGGCACCTACGAGCAGTACTTC.

This clone was observed a few times. V is TRBV5-1 and J is TRBJ2-1, with no clear D. The CDR3 is 13 residues long. Trimming left V 4 bases short and J 8 bases short, with 13 bases between. CDR1 and CDR2 (germline): SGHRS, YFSETQ. CDR3 in amino acids: CASSLGSMDEQFF. The CDR3, as DNA: TGCGCCAGCAGCCTGGGTTCGATGGATGAGCAGTTCTTC. Looking up the rest from reference TRBV5-1 and TRBJ2-1 gives the full variable domain: KAGVTQTPRYLIKTRGQQVTLSCSPISGHRSVSWYQQTPGQGLQFLFEYFSETQRNKGNFPGRFSGRQFSNSRSEMNVSTLELGDSALYLCASSLGSMDEQFFGPGTRLTVL.

This clone came up a few times. V and J are TRBV5-4 and TRBJ2-1; 10 bases match TRBD1. The CDR3 is 15 amino acids. The germline V gene has CDR1 SGHNT and CDR2 YYREEE (reference sequence). Germline trimming cut 2 bases from V and 5 bases from J; bases unmatched to any gene: 4. Here the CDR3 reads CASSLPGQGNNEQFF. CDR3 DNA: TGTGCCAGCAGCTTACCGGGACAGGGGAACAATGAGCAGTTCTTC.

Many counts were recorded for this clone. The V and J genes are TRBV25-1 and TRBJ1-1; 7 positions agree with TRBD1. Unmatched junction bases numbered 16, after V lost 10 bases and J lost 2 bases. The germline V gene encodes CDR1 MGHDK and CDR2 SYGVNS. The CDR3 consists of 16 residues. The chain's CDR3 is CANHTGAAPSNTEAFF. DNA of the CDR3: TGTGCCAACCATACAGGGGCAGCTCCTTCAAACACTGAAGCTTTCTTT.

CDR3 protein: CASSPGLAGGNEQFF. The DNA of the CDR3 is TGTGCCAGCTCACCCGGACTAGCGGGGGGCAATGAGCAGTTCTTC. The chain carries TRBV18 and TRBJ2-1; TRBD2 matches at 14 bases. This CDR3 has 15 residues. Germline V gene sequence: CDR1 KGHSH, CDR2 LQKENI. V trimming: 3 bases; J trimming: 6 bases; junction bases outside the gene matches: 1.

This clone was counted between two and nine times. The chain links TRBV11-3 to TRBJ2-7; 11 nucleotides line up with TRBD1. Germline V lookup: CDR1 SGHNT, CDR2 YENEEA. The V segment lost 5 bases and the J segment 6 bases; nucleotides outside the gene matches: 6. This CDR3 is 14 amino acids long. The CDR3 coding sequence is TGTGCCAGCAGCGGCCGGACAGGGGGCGCCGAGCAGTACTTC. The encoded protein is CASSGRTGGAEQYF.

This clone came up many times. The chain joins TRBV19 to TRBJ2-7; D remains unclear. The V gene's germline CDR1 is LNHDA and CDR2 SQIVND (reference sequence). The CDR3 contains 14 residues. Trimming left V 3 bases short and J 0 bases short, with 9 bases between. CDR3 sequence reads: CASSMGLGSYEQYF. The CDR3 DNA sequence: TGTGCCAGTAGTATGGGTCTAGGCTCCTACGAGCAGTACTTC. Based on the CDR3 plus reference TRBV19 and TRBJ2-7, the full variable domain is DGGITQSPKYLFRKEGQNVTLSCEQNLNHDAMYWYRQDPGQGLRLIYYSQIVNDFQKGDIAEGYSVSREKKESFPLTVTSAQKNPTAFYLCASSMGLGSYEQYFGPGTRLTVT.

Here the CDR3 reads CAWRGAGVSYEQYF. The CDR3, as DNA: TGTGCCTGGAGGGGGGCGGGAGTCTCCTACGAGCAGTACTTC. The chain has TRBV30 and TRBJ2-7, with a tentative D call TRBD2 (7 bases). Trimming shortened V by 3 bases and J by 0 bases, and 12 bases separated the two germline ends. Per the germline V gene, CDR1 is GTSNPN and CDR2 is SVGIG (reference sequence). CDR3 size: 14 residues.

DNA of the CDR3: TGTGCCAGCAGCCTGCGGACGGATTACGAGCAGTACTTC. It yields the protein CASSLRTDYEQYF. The chain joins TRBV14 to TRBJ2-7; D is uncertain. Per the germline V gene, CDR1 is SGHDN and CDR2 is FVKESK. Trimming shortened V by 4 bases and J by 4 bases, and 11 bases separated the two germline ends. CDR3 length: 13 amino acids.

There are many counts of this clone. The rearrangement joins TRBV28 to TRBJ2-7; the match to TRBD1 covers 8 bases. Germline assignment: CDR1 MDHEN and CDR2 SYDVKM. V lost 6 bases, J lost 13 bases, and 11 bases stayed unmatched. The CDR3 loop spans 12 amino acids. Written as DNA, the CDR3 is TGTGCCAGCAGCCAGGGGGCCGGGACAGTTTACTTC. Translating it yields CASSQGAGTVYF.

This chain uses TRBV19 with TRBJ1-1; a weak D match, TRBD1 (6 bases). V dropped 6 bases and J dropped 5 bases, with 16 bases sitting between them. CDR1 LNHDA and CDR2 SQIVND come from the germline V gene (reference sequence). The CDR3 length is 14 residues. This CDR3 reads CASRNKNRVTEAFF. CDR3 nucleotide sequence: TGTGCCAGTAGGAACAAAAACAGGGTTACTGAAGCTTTCTTT.